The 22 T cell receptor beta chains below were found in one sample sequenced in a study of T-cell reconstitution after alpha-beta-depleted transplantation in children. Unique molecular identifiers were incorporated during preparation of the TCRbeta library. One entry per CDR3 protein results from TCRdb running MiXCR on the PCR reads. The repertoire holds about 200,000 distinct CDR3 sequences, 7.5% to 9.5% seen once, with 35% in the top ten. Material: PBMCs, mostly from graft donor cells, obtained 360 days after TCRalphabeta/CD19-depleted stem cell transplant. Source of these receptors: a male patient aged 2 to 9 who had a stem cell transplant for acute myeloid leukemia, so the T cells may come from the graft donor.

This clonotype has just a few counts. Here the CDR3 DNA reads TGTGCCAGCAGAGCTACCCGGGACAGGGTCTCTGGAAACACCATATATTTT. Its translation: CASRATRDRVSGNTIYF. The chain links TRBV2 to TRBJ1-3; 9 nucleotides match TRBD1. The ends lost 6 bases at V and 0 bases at J; junction bases unmatched: 9. This CDR3 has 17 residues. Germline V gene lookup returns CDR1 SNHLY and CDR2 FYNNEI.

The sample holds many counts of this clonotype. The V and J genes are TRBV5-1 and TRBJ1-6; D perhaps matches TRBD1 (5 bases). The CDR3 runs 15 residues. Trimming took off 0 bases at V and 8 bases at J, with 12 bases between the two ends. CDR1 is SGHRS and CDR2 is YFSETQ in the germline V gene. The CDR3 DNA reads TGCGCCAGCAGCTTGGCGGGCAGGGTATATTCACCCCTCCACTTT. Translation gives CASSLAGRVYSPLHF.

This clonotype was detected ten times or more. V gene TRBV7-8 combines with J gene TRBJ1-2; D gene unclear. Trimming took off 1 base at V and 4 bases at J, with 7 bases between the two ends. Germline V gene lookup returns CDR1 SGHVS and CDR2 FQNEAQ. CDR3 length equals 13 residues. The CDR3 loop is CASSLDSVYGYTF. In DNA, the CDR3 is TGTGCCAGCAGCTTAGACTCCGTCTATGGCTACACCTTC.

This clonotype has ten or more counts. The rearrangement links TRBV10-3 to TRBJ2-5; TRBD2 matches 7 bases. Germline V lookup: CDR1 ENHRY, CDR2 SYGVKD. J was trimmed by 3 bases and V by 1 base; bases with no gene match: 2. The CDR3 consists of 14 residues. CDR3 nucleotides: TGTGCCATCAGTGAGTTTGCGGGGGAAGAGACCCAGTACTTC. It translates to CAISEFAGEETQYF.

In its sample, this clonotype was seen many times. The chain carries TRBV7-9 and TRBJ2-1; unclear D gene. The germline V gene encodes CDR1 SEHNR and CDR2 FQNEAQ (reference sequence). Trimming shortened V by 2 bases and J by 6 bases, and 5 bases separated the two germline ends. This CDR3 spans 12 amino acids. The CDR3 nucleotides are TGTGCCAGCAGCTTACCCAGCAATGAGCAGTTCTTC. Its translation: CASSLPSNEQFF.

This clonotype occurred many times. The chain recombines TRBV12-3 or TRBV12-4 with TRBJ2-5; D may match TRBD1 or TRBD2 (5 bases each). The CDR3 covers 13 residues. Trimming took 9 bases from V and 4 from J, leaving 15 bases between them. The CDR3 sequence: CASRQMGVETQYF. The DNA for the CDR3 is TGTGCCAGTAGACAGATGGGGGTAGAGACCCAGTACTTC.

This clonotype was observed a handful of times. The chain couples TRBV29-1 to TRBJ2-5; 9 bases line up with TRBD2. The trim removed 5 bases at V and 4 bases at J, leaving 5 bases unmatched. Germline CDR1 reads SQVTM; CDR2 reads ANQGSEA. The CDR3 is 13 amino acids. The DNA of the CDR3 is TGCAGCGTTAGCGGGAGGATGGTAGAGACCCAGTACTTC. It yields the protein CSVSGRMVETQYF. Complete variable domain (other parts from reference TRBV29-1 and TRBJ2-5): SAVISQKPSRDICQRGTSLTIQCQVDSQVTMMFWYRQQPGQSLTLIATANQGSEATYESGFVIDKFPISRPNLTFSTLTVSNMSPEDSSIYLCSVSGRMVETQYFGPGTRLLVL.

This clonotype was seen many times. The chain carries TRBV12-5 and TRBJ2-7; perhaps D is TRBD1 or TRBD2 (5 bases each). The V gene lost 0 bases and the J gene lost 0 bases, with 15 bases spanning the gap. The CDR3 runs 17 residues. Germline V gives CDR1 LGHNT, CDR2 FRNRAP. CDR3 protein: CASGLVRDPLRSYEQYF. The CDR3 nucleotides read TGTGCTAGTGGTTTGGTAAGGGACCCCCTCCGCTCCTACGAGCAGTACTTC.

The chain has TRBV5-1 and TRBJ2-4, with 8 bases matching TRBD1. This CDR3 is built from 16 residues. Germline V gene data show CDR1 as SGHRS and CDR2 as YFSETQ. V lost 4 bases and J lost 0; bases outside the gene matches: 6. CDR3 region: CASSPTGDLAKNIQYF. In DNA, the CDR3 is TGCGCCAGCAGCCCGACAGGGGACCTAGCCAAAAACATTCAGTACTTC. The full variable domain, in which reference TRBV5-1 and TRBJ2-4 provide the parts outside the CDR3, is KAGVTQTPRYLIKTRGQQVTLSCSPISGHRSVSWYQQTPGQGLQFLFEYFSETQRNKGNFPGRFSGRQFSNSRSEMNVSTLELGDSALYLCASSPTGDLAKNIQYFGAGTRLSVL.

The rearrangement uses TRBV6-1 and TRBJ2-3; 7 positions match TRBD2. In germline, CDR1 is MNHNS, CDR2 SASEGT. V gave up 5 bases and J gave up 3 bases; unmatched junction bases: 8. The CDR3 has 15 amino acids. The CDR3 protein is CASSRGRIGTDTQYF. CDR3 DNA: TGTGCCAGCAGTCGCGGGAGAATCGGTACAGATACGCAGTATTTT.

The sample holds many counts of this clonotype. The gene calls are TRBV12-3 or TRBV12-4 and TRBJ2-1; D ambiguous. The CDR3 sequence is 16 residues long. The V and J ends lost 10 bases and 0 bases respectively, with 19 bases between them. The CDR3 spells CAKIPCRRSSYNEQFF. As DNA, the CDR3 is TGTGCCAAGATTCCCTGCAGGCGGAGCTCCTACAATGAGCAGTTCTTC.

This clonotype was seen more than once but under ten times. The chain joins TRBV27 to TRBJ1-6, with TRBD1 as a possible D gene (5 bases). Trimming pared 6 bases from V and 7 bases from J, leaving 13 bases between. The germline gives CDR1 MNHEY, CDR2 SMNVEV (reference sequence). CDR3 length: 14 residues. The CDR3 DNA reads TGTGCCAGCAGACCTCATGAGGGGAATTCACCCCTCCACTTT. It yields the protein CASRPHEGNSPLHF.

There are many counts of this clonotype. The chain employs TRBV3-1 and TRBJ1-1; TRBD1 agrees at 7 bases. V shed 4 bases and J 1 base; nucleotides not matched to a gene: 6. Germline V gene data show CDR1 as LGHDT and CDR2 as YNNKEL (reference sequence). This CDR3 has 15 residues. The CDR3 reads CASSPWTGGNTEAFF. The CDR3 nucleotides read TGTGCCAGCAGCCCCTGGACAGGCGGGAACACTGAAGCTTTCTTT.

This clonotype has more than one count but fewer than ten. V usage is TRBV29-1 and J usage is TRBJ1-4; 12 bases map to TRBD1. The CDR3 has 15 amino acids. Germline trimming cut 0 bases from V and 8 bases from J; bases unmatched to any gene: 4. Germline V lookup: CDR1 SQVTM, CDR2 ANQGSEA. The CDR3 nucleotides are TGCAGCGTTGAAGACCCCGGGACAGGGGGCGAAAAACTGTTTTTT. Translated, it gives CSVEDPGTGGEKLFF.

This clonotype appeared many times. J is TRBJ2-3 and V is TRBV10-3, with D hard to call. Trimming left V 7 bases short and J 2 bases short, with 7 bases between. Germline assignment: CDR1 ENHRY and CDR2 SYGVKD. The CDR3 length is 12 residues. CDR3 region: CAIKAVTDTQYF. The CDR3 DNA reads TGTGCCATCAAGGCGGTCACAGATACGCAGTATTTT.

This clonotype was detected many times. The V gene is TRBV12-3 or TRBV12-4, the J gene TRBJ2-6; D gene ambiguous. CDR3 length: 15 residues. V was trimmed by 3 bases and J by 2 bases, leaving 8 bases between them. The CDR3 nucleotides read TGTGCCAGCAGTTTTCAAATACCTGGGGCCAACGTCCTGACTTTC. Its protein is CASSFQIPGANVLTF.

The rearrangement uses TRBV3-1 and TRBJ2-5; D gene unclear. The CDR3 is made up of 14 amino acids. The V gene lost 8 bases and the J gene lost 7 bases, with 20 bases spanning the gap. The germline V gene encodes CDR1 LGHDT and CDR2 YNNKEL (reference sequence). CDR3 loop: CASGELPTDLTQYF. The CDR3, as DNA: TGTGCCAGCGGGGAACTTCCAACCGATTTGACCCAGTACTTC.

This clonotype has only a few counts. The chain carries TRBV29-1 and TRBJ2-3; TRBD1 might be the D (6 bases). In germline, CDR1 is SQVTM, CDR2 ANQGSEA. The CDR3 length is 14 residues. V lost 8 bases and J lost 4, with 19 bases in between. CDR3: CSIQGRRRADTQYF. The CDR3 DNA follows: TGCAGCATCCAGGGGCGTCGAAGAGCAGATACGCAGTATTTT.

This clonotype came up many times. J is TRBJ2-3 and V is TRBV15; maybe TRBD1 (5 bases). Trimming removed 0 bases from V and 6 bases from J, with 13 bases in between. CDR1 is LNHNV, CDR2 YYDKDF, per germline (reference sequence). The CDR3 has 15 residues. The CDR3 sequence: CATSREGRVGDTQYF. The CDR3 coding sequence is TGTGCCACCAGCAGAGAGGGCAGGGTGGGGGATACGCAGTATTTT.

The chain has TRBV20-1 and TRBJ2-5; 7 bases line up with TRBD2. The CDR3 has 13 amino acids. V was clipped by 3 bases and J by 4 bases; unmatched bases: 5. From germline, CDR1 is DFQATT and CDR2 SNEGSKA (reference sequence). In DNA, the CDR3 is TGCAGTGCTAGTACTAGCGTTAGAGAGACCCAGTACTTC. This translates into CSASTSVRETQYF.

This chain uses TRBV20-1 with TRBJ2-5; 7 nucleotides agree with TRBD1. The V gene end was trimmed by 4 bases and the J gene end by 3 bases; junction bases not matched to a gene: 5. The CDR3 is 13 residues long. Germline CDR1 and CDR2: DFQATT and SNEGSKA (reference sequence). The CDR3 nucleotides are TGCAGTGCTAAGGGGACAGTGAAAGAGACCCAGTACTTC. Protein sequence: CSAKGTVKETQYF.

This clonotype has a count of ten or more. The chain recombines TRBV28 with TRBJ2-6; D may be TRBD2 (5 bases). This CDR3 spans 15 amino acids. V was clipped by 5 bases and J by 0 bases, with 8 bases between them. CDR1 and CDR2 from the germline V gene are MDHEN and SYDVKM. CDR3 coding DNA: TGTGCCAGCAGTCCGGGAAGCTCTGGGGCCAACGTCCTGACTTTC. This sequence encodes CASSPGSSGANVLTF.